This TCR beta chain originates from a study of T cells in Graves' hyperthyroidism and ophthalmopathy. Unmatched junction bases numbered 11, after V lost 5 bases and J lost 8 bases. The CDR3 extends over 17 amino acids. Template material for amplifying TCR beta CDR3 regions consisted of RNA transcripts. During a first-round RT-PCR of the TCR CDR3, the HTBI primer set was used. A single record per CDR3 protein comes from TCRdb applying MiXCR to the multiplex PCR reads. The table shows about 380,000 distinct CDR3 sequences, with roughly 14% occurring only once. Material for sequencing was blood. This sequence joins TRBV12-3 or TRBV12-4 and TRBJ2-1; 14 nucleotides agree with TRBD2. The receptor's source is a woman aged 55-70 years with Graves' hyperthyroidism. CDR3: CASSPRLAGGPVDEQFF. The DNA of the CDR3 is TGTGCCAGCAGTCCCCGACTAGCGGGAGGGCCTGTCGATGAGCAGTTCTTC.